These T cell receptor beta chains were read from a single sample in a study of control samples from healthy donors and cancer patients. Sequencing was performed with immunoSEQ multiplex PCR; in TCRdb, only in-frame clones are kept and a portion is missing. There are roughly 200,000 clones in the sample; about 94% occur only once, and about 1.6% lies in the top ten. Sequenced material: blood. These receptors came from a man aged 50 to 59 in good health. Each CDR3 is given without its conserved first and last residue. Fields, in order: CDR3 protein, V gene, J gene.

CDR3 protein: ASSQSRTSVFYNEQF
V gene: TRBV3-1/TRBV3-2
J gene: TRBJ2-1

CDR3 protein: ASTPPGIDYGYT
V gene: TRBV19
J gene: TRBJ1-2

CDR3 protein: ASSEAGTAYYGYT
V gene: TRBV5-8
J gene: TRBJ1-2

CDR3 protein: ASSLRGVSSGNTIY
V gene: TRBV7-8
J gene: TRBJ1-3

CDR3 protein: AGGTNRGDEKLF
V gene: TRBV6-4
J gene: TRBJ1-4

CDR3 protein: ASSLGYTEAF
V gene: TRBV5-1
J gene: TRBJ1-1

CDR3 protein: ASSLDPGGGSQETQY
V gene: TRBV7-8
J gene: TRBJ2-5

CDR3 protein: ASSLVAGLHYGYT
V gene: TRBV5-5
J gene: TRBJ1-2

CDR3 protein: ASSPPTNYNEQF
V gene: TRBV4-1
J gene: TRBJ2-1

CDR3 protein: ASSPIQGGTEAF
V gene: TRBV5-1
J gene: TRBJ1-1

CDR3 protein: ASSLTDYGEQY
V gene: TRBV11-2
J gene: TRBJ2-7

CDR3 protein: ASPFLTGLNTEAF
V gene: TRBV18
J gene: TRBJ1-1

CDR3 protein: ASRPGKGGTNEQY
V gene: TRBV6-5
J gene: TRBJ2-7

CDR3 protein: ASSENYNNEQF
V gene: TRBV10-1
J gene: TRBJ2-1

CDR3 protein: ASSELGLGIGANVLT
V gene: TRBV6-1
J gene: TRBJ2-6

CDR3 protein: AGGGNRYEQY
V gene: TRBV28
J gene: TRBJ2-7

CDR3 protein: ASSHPLGGTGELF
V gene: TRBV3-1/TRBV3-2
J gene: TRBJ2-2

CDR3 protein: ASSVEDSGNTIY
V gene: TRBV9
J gene: TRBJ1-3

CDR3 protein: ASSLGDYLSDTQY
V gene: TRBV11-2
J gene: TRBJ2-3

CDR3 protein: ASSMVPGDNEQF
V gene: TRBV19
J gene: TRBJ2-1

CDR3 protein: ASSAGAENEKLF
V gene: TRBV18
J gene: TRBJ1-4

CDR3 protein: ASSFSGELF
V gene: TRBV12-3/TRBV12-4
J gene: TRBJ2-2

CDR3 protein: ASSPSAGTGNFQETQY
V gene: TRBV27
J gene: TRBJ2-5

CDR3 protein: SLKQSVTDTQY
V gene: TRBV29-1
J gene: TRBJ2-3

CDR3 protein: SVGWQGNQPQH
V gene: TRBV29-1
J gene: TRBJ1-5

CDR3 protein: ASSVAGVAGEVEQY
V gene: TRBV9
J gene: TRBJ2-3

CDR3 protein: ASSGLSGDTQY
V gene: TRBV2
J gene: TRBJ2-3

CDR3 protein: ASSQLQGVQETQY
V gene: TRBV4-1
J gene: TRBJ2-5

CDR3 protein: ASSTITEAF
V gene: TRBV7-2
J gene: TRBJ1-1

CDR3 protein: ASSMRDKGSETQY
V gene: TRBV19
J gene: TRBJ2-5

CDR3 protein: SAGTGVGGELF
V gene: TRBV29-1
J gene: TRBJ2-2

CDR3 protein: ASSLVREVEAF
V gene: TRBV11-2
J gene: TRBJ1-1

CDR3 protein: ASSLAGSSNQPQH
V gene: TRBV5-1
J gene: TRBJ1-5

CDR3 protein: AWSVRAGSYEQY
V gene: TRBV30
J gene: TRBJ2-7

CDR3 protein: ASSTGTGSYEQY
V gene: TRBV7-8
J gene: TRBJ2-7

CDR3 protein: ASSSTGTPLGYT
V gene: TRBV7-2
J gene: TRBJ1-2

CDR3 protein: ASSLIPGASEQY
V gene: TRBV7-6
J gene: TRBJ2-7

CDR3 protein: ATSDPGLERDTQY
V gene: TRBV24-1
J gene: TRBJ2-3

CDR3 protein: ASSISLQGRDNSPLH
V gene: TRBV19
J gene: TRBJ1-6

CDR3 protein: ASSQIRGGDSPLH
V gene: TRBV18
J gene: TRBJ1-6

CDR3 protein: SVEEIGWNTEAF
V gene: TRBV29-1
J gene: TRBJ1-1